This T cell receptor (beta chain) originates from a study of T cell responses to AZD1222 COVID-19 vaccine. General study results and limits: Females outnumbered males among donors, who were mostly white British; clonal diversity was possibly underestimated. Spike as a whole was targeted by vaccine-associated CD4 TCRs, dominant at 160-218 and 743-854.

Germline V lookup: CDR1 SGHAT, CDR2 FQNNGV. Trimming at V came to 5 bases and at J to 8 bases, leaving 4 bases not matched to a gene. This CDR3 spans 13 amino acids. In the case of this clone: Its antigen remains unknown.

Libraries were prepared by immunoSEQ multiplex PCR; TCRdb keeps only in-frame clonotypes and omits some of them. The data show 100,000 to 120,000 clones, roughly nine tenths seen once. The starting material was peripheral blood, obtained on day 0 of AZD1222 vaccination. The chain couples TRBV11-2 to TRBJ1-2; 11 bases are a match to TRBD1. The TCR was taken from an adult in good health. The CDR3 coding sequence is TGTGCCAGCAGCGCAGGGACAGGGGGAGGCTACACCTTC. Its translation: CASSAGTGGGYTF.